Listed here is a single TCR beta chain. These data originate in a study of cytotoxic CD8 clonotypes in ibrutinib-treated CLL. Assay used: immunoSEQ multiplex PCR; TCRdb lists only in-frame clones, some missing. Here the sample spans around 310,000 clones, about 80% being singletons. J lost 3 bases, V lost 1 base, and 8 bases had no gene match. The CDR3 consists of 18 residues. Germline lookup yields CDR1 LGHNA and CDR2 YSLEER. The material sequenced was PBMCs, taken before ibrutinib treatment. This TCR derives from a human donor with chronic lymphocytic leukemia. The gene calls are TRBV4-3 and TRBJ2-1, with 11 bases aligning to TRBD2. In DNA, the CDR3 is TGCGCCAGCAGCCAAGCTGTAACTAGCGGGAGCTTCTACAATGAGCAGTTCTTC. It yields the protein CASSQAVTSGSFYNEQFF.